This entry lists 7 T cell receptor beta chains sequenced from one sample in a study of T cells in Graves' hyperthyroidism and ophthalmopathy. Researchers took RNA transcripts and amplified the TCR beta CDR3 regions from them. First-round RT-PCR of the TCR CDR3 relied on the HTBI primer set. TCRdb re-called the multiplex PCR reads through MiXCR, storing one row per CDR3 protein. The table includes some 550,000 distinct CDR3 sequences, less than 25% detected once. Sequenced material: blood. Every receptor here comes from a man aged 18 to 29 with Graves' hyperthyroidism.

The chain has TRBV7-9 and TRBJ2-7; D uncertain. The germline V gene encodes CDR1 SEHNR and CDR2 FQNEAQ (reference sequence). With 10 bases removed from V and 5 bases from J, the gap between germline ends came to 18 bases. The CDR3 is made up of 13 amino acids. The CDR3 loop reads CATRLYSSNEQYF. The CDR3 region has the DNA TGTGCCACCAGGTTGTACAGCTCAAACGAGCAGTACTTC.

This clonotype came up many times. J is TRBJ2-4 and V is TRBV30; the match to TRBD2 covers 10 bases. The CDR3 is 15 residues long. The germline V gene encodes CDR1 GTSNPN and CDR2 SVGIG (reference sequence). V dropped 8 bases and J dropped 0; count of bases not matched to a gene: 7. The CDR3 region has the DNA TGTGCCGGTAGCGGGGGGCCTTTAGCCAAAAACATTCAGTACTTC. Translated, it gives CAGSGGPLAKNIQYF.

This clonotype was recorded many times. The V call is TRBV6-5, the J call TRBJ1-1; D is uncertain. The V end lost 2 bases, the J end lost 1 base, and 8 bases lay between the germline ends. The CDR3 is made up of 14 amino acids. Looked up from germline, CDR1 is MNHEY and CDR2 is SVGAGI. In DNA, the CDR3 is TGTGCCAGCAGTTACGCCGAATCGAACACTGAAGCTTTCTTT. The encoded protein is CASSYAESNTEAFF.

This clonotype was seen only a few times. The CDR3 sequence is CASSDGGTRAFF. The CDR3 DNA is TGTGCCAGCAGTGATGGGGGAACGAGGGCTTTCTTT. V gene TRBV2 combines with J gene TRBJ1-1; tentative D call: TRBD1 (5 bases). Deletions cut 3 bases from V and 11 bases from J, with 13 bases between. From germline, CDR1 is SNHLY and CDR2 FYNNEI. This CDR3 contains 12 residues.

The chain combines TRBV11-2 with TRBJ2-7, with 10 bases matching TRBD2. J was trimmed by 3 bases and V by 5 bases; bases with no gene match: 19. The germline gives CDR1 SGHAT, CDR2 FQNNGV. The CDR3 length is 19 residues. CDR3 DNA: TGTGCCAGCAGCCTAGGGGCGGTGGTAGCGGGAGGTAAGGTCTACGAGCAGTACTTC. This gives the protein CASSLGAVVAGGKVYEQYF.

This chain connects TRBV28 to TRBJ1-5; D gene uncertain. This CDR3 has 15 amino acids. V dropped 3 bases and J dropped 2 bases, with 11 bases sitting between them. The germline CDR1 and CDR2 sequences are MDHEN and SYDVKM. CDR3 sequence reads: CASSFRGVGNQPQHF. Here the CDR3 DNA reads TGTGCCAGCAGTTTCCGGGGAGTGGGCAATCAGCCCCAGCATTTT.

This chain uses TRBV29-1 with TRBJ1-5; the D gene is possibly TRBD1 (6 bases). Germline loops: CDR1 SQVTM, CDR2 ANQGSEA. The CDR3 contains 12 residues. Trimming took 7 bases from V and 7 from J, leaving 14 bases between them. The CDR3, as DNA: TGCAGCGCTTCGACAGGTCGGCAGCCCCAGCATTTT. This encodes CSASTGRQPQHF.